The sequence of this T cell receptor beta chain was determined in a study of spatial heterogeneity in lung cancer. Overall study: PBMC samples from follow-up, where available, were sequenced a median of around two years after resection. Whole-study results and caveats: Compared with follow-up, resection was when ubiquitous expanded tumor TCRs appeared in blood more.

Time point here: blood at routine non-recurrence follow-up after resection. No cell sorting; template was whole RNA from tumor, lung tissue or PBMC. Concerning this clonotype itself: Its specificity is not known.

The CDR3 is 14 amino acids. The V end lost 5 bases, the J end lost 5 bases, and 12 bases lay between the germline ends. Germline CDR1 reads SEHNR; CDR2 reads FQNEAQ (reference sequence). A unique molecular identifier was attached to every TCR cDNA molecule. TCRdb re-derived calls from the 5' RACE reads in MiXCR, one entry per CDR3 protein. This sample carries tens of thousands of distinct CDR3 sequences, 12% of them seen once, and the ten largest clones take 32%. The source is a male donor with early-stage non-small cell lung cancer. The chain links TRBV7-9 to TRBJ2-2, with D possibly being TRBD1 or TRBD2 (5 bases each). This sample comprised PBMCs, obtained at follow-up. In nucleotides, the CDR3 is TGTGCCAGCAGCATCCGGGGCCGTACCGGGGAGCTGTTTTTT. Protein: CASSIRGRTGELFF. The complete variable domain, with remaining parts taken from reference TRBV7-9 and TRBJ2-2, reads DTGVSQNPRHKITKRGQNVTFRCDPISEHNRLYWYRQTLGQGPEFLTYFQNEAQLEKSRLLSDRFSAERPKGSFSTLEIQRTEQGDSAMYLCASSIRGRTGELFFGEGSRLTVL.